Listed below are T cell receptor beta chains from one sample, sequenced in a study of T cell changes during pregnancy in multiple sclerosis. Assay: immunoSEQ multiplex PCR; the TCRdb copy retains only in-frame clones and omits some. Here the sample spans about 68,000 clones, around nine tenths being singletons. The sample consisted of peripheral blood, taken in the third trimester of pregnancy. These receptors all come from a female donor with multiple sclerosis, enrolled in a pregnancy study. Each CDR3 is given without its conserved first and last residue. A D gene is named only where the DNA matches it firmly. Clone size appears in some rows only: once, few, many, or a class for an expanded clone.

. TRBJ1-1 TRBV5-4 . ASSLEGMNTEAF
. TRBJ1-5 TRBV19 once ASSRAGKVGNQPQH
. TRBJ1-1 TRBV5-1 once ASSLGSRRVNTEAF
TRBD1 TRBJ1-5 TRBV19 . ASSTTDRGYQPQH
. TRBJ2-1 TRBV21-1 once ARGGVNEQF
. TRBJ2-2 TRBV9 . ASSVVPGELF
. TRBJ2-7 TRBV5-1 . ASSLIEGIYEQY
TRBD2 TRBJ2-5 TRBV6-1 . ASRMGLAEETQY
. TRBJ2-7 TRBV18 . ASSPRAGVKNEQY
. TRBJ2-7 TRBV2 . ASNRGGVYYEQC
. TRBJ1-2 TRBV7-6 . ASSLQGAYGYT
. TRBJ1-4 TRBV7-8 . ASSQNLELNEKLF
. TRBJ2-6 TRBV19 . ASISEVSSTPGANVLT
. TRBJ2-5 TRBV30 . AWSPRFETQY
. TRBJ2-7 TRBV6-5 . ASSYLAGSYEQY
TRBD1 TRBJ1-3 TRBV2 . ASQDRGSGNTIY
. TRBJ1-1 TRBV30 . AWSGGARDTEAF